This is a list of T cell receptor beta chains from one sample in a study of blood T cell repertoires in COVID-19. Using immunoSEQ multiplex PCR, the repertoire was profiled, and TCRdb retains in-frame clones only, with some absent. The sample includes roughly 380,000 clones, about 90% seen only once; the top ten take around 3%. The sequenced material came from PBMCs or T cells enriched from blood (not recorded which). The source is a woman in her twenties or thirties who had recovered from COVID-19. Each CDR3 is given with its conserved first and last residue. D genes are given only for firm matches. Not every row has a clone size; where given, it reads once, few, many or a size class.

clone_size,j_call,d_call,v_call,cdr3_nt,cdr3_aa
.,TRBJ2-3,.,TRBV2,TGTGCCAGCAGTGTCGAAAGAGCAGATACGCAGTATTTT,CASSVERADTQYF
.,TRBJ2-1,.,TRBV27,TGTGCCAGCAGTTCTTATGAGGGCGCGGGGTGGAATGAGCAGTTCTTC,CASSSYEGAGWNEQFF
.,TRBJ1-4,.,TRBV5-3,TGTGCCAGAAGCCACCGCAGGGGCCATGATGAAAAACTGTTTTTT,CARSHRRGHDEKLFF
.,TRBJ1-4,.,TRBV7-2,TGTGCCAGCAGCCCAGGACGAGGAGGGGAAAAACTGTTTTTT,CASSPGRGGEKLFF
.,TRBJ1-2,TRBD1,TRBV5-4,TGTGCCAGCAGCTTTGGACAGGGAGGATATGGCTACACCTTC,CASSFGQGGYGYTF
.,TRBJ1-5,.,TRBV19,TGTGCCAGAAGACAAAACTTCACCATTTATCAGCCCCAGCATTTT,CARRQNFTIYQPQHF
.,TRBJ2-7,.,TRBV3-1/TRBV3-2,TGTGCCAGCAGCCAAGAGGGGCAGGGTTCATCCTACGAGCAGTACTTC,CASSQEGQGSSYEQYF
.,TRBJ2-1,.,TRBV3-1/TRBV3-2,TGTGCCAGCAGCCCGACAGTTACCACCTACAATGAGCAGTTCTTC,CASSPTVTTYNEQFF
once,TRBJ2-7,.,TRBV6-5,TGTGCCAGCAGTTACACGGGGGGCCCGCTGGAGCAGTACTTC,CASSYTGGPLEQYF
.,TRBJ2-7,.,TRBV10-3,TGTGCCATTCAACCAGGGTCGAGCTCCTACGAGCAGTACTTC,CAIQPGSSSYEQYF
.,TRBJ1-1,.,TRBV2,TGTGCCAGCAGTGAGGCAGGGGCAAGGGAAGCTTTCTTT,CASSEAGAREAFF
.,TRBJ2-7,.,TRBV28,TGTGCCAGCAGTGAACCGGGACATTCCTACGAGCAGTACTTC,CASSEPGHSYEQYF
.,TRBJ1-1,.,TRBV27,TGTGCCAGCAGTCCTGACGGACAGCCGAACACTGAAGCTTTCTTT,CASSPDGQPNTEAFF
once,TRBJ1-2,TRBD1,TRBV28,TGTGCCAGCACACCCGGACAGGGGCAAGCCTATGGCTACACCTTC,CASTPGQGQAYGYTF
.,TRBJ2-4,TRBD2,TRBV5-5,TGTGCCAGCAGCTTGGAAAGGACTAGGAACATTCAGTACTTC,CASSLERTRNIQYF
.,TRBJ2-3,TRBD2,TRBV27,TGTGCCAGCAGTTTGAGTAGCGGGACCACAGATACGCAGTATTTT,CASSLSSGTTDTQYF
few,TRBJ1-2,TRBD1,TRBV18,TGTGCCAGCTCACCACCAGCAGGGGGCTATGGCTACACCTTC,CASSPPAGGYGYTF
once,TRBJ1-1,.,TRBV5-1,TGCGCCAGCAGCTTGGAGTCTATGAACACTGAAGCTTTCTTT,CASSLESMNTEAFF
.,TRBJ2-3,TRBD2,TRBV2,TGTGCCAGCACGTCGGGGGGGAGAGGGACAGATACGCAGTATTTT,CASTSGGRGTDTQYF
.,TRBJ1-4,.,TRBV6-1,TGTGCCAGCAGTGAAGGGCAGGGATGGGAAAAACTGTTTTTT,CASSEGQGWEKLFF
.,TRBJ1-6,TRBD1,TRBV5-1,TGCGCCAGCAGCGTAGGGGACAGGGGGCCGGATTCACCCCTCCACTTT,CASSVGDRGPDSPLHF
.,TRBJ1-2,TRBD1,TRBV28,TGTGCCAGCAGCCGCGCGGGACAGGTCCTCATCGGCTACACCTTC,CASSRAGQVLIGYTF
.,TRBJ1-1,TRBD1,TRBV27,TGTGCCAGCAGTCAGGGGGGAGCCCGAGCTTTCTTT,CASSQGGARAFF
once,TRBJ2-7,TRBD1,TRBV18,TGTGCCAGCTCCCCGGGACAGGAGGGCCACGAGCAGTACTTC,CASSPGQEGHEQYF
.,TRBJ2-1,TRBD1,TRBV30,TGTGCCTGGAGTGTACGACAGGGCGAGCAGTTCTTC,CAWSVRQGEQFF
.,TRBJ1-1,TRBD1,TRBV5-5,TGTGCCAGCAGGATCCCACCGGGACAGGGGCTCACTGAAGCTTTCTTT,CASRIPPGQGLTEAFF
.,TRBJ2-3,.,TRBV19,TGTGCCAGTAGTATCCGGGGGTCCACGGGAGATACGCAGTATTTT,CASSIRGSTGDTQYF
.,TRBJ1-6,TRBD1,TRBV4-2,TGTGCCAGCAGCCCGCTGACAGGGTCTCATAATTCACCCCTCCACTTT,CASSPLTGSHNSPLHF
.,TRBJ2-5,.,TRBV21-1,TGTGCCAGCAGCCCATACTCCTTTGATCAAGAGACCCAGTACTTC,CASSPYSFDQETQYF
.,TRBJ2-1,TRBD2,TRBV29-1,TGCAGCAAACGGGAGGGCTCCTACAATGAGCAGTTCTTC,CSKREGSYNEQFF
.,TRBJ1-1,.,TRBV12-3/TRBV12-4,TGTGCCAGCAGTTTCGTCAGGGACACTGAAGCTTTCTTT,CASSFVRDTEAFF
.,TRBJ1-4,.,TRBV23-1,TGCGCCAGCAGTCTGAGCCGGGAGGATGAAAAACTGTTTTTT,CASSLSREDEKLFF
.,TRBJ2-4,.,TRBV5-1,TGCGCCAGCAGCTCCGGGACACCACAAAACATTCAGTACTTC,CASSSGTPQNIQYF
.,TRBJ1-5,TRBD1,TRBV7-2,TGTGCCAGCAGCTTACGACCCTTCAGGGGGAATCAGCCCCAGCATTTT,CASSLRPFRGNQPQHF
.,TRBJ2-5,.,TRBV6-5,TGTGCCAGCAGCGGGACTTATCAAGAGACCCAGTACTTC,CASSGTYQETQYF
.,TRBJ1-4,TRBD1,TRBV7-9,TGTGCCAGCAGCTTCATACAGGGGCCGCCTGATGAAAAACTGTTTTTT,CASSFIQGPPDEKLFF
.,TRBJ1-2,.,TRBV12-5,TGTGCTAGTGGTTCCTCCCCCGGGCAGGGGAAGAACTATGGCTACACCTTC,CASGSSPGQGKNYGYTF
few,TRBJ2-1,.,TRBV28,TGTGCCAGCAGTCGAGGACTGGGGAGCTCCTACAATGAGCAGTTCTTC,CASSRGLGSSYNEQFF
.,TRBJ2-7,TRBD1,TRBV20-1,TGCAGTGCTAGTCCAGGGGGATTTTACGAGCAGTACTTC,CSASPGGFYEQYF
.,TRBJ2-7,.,TRBV2,TGTGCCAGCAGTCGGGACAAGTACTACGAGCAGTACTTC,CASSRDKYYEQYF
.,TRBJ2-1,.,TRBV7-2,TGTGCCAGCAGAACCATGTGGGACTCCGACAATGAGCAGTTCTTC,CASRTMWDSDNEQFF
.,TRBJ2-7,TRBD1,TRBV10-3,TGTGCCATCAGAGACAGGGAAGCCTACGAGCAGTACTTC,CAIRDREAYEQYF
once,TRBJ1-1,TRBD1,TRBV7-8,TGTGCCAGCAGCGAGGGGACAGGGCACATGAACACTGAAGCTTTCTTT,CASSEGTGHMNTEAFF
.,TRBJ1-1,.,TRBV19,TGTGCCAGTAGTCGGGATGGGTTCGGCGCAGGGAACACTGAAGCTTTCTTT,CASSRDGFGAGNTEAFF
once,TRBJ1-2,TRBD1,TRBV6-4,TGTGCCAGCAGTCGGGACAGGGGTTATGGCTACACCTTC,CASSRDRGYGYTF
.,TRBJ2-7,TRBD2,TRBV18,TGTGCCAGCTCATCCGCCGGGACTAGCGGGATCGAGCAGTACTTC,CASSSAGTSGIEQYF
.,TRBJ1-1,.,TRBV7-9,TGTGCCAGCAGCTTTAGCGCCGCGAACACTGAAGCTTTCTTT,CASSFSAANTEAFF
.,TRBJ2-7,TRBD1,TRBV28,TGTGCCAGCAGTTGGGACAGGAGCTCCTACGAGCAGTACTTC,CASSWDRSSYEQYF
.,TRBJ1-1,.,TRBV5-1,TGCGCCAGCAGCCTCCGGACACTGAACACTGAAGCTTTCTTT,CASSLRTLNTEAFF
.,TRBJ2-7,.,TRBV6-5,TGTGCCAGCAGTTACTTCGCGGGGCCAACCTACGAGCAGTACTTC,CASSYFAGPTYEQYF
once,TRBJ2-3,TRBD2,TRBV7-3,TGTGCCAGCAGCTTAAGCCCGGGGCTAGCGGGGGGCGGACGTGAGGGTGGTACGCAGTATTTT,CASSLSPGLAGGGREGGTQYF
.,TRBJ2-6,.,TRBV3-1/TRBV3-2,TGTGCCAGCAGCCATGAACAGGGTGCAGGGGCCAACGTCCTGACTTTC,CASSHEQGAGANVLTF